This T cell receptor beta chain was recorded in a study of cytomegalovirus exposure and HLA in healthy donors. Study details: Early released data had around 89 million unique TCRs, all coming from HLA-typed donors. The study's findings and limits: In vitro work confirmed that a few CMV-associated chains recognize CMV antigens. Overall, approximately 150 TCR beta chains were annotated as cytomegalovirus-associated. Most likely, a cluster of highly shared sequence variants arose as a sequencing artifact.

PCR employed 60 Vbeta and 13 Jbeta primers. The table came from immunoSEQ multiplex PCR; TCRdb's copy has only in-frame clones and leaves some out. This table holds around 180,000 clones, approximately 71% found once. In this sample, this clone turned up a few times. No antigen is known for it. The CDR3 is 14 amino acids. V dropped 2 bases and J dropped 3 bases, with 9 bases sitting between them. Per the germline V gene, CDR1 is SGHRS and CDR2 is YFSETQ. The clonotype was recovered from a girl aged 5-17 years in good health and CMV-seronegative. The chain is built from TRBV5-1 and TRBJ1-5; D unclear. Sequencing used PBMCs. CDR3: CASSFGGDNQPQHF. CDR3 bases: TGCGCCAGCAGCTTCGGCGGGGACAATCAGCCCCAGCATTTT.